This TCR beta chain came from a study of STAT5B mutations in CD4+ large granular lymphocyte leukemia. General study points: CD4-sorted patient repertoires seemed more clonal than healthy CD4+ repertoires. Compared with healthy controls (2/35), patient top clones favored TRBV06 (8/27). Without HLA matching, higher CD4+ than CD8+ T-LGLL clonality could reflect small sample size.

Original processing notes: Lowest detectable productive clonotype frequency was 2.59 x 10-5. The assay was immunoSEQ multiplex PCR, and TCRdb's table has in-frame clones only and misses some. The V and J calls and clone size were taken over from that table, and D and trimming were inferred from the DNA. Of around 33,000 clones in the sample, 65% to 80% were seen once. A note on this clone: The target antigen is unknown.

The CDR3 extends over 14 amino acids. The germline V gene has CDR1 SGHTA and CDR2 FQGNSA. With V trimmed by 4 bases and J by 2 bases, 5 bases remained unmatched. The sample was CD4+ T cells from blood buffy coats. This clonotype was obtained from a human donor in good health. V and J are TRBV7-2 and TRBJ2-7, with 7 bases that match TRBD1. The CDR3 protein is CASSSWTGTYEQYF. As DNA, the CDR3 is TGTGCCAGCAGCTCTTGGACAGGCACCTACGAGCAGTACTTC.